The rows below give T cell receptor beta chains drawn from one sample of a study of T-cell memory formation after mild COVID-19. From the 5' RACE reads, TCRdb called clonotypes with MiXCR, one entry per CDR3 protein. The table shows roughly 43,000 distinct CDR3 sequences, with about a tenth occurring only once. Sample: PBMCs or a T cell subset sorted from them (not recorded which). The receptors come from an adult woman who had mild COVID-19 (a few samples of this study predate the infection). Cell type and time point are not known. Both conserved end residues are part of each CDR3. A D gene is named only where the DNA matches it firmly. Clone sizes are given selectively: once, few, many, or a class where the clone is expanded.

j_call clone_size d_call cdr3_length v_call cdr3_aa cdr3_nt
TRBJ2-2 many TRBD1 15 TRBV7-3 CASSSRQGGTGELFF TGTGCCAGCAGCTCGAGACAGGGGGGGACCGGGGAGCTGTTTTTT
TRBJ2-1 few - 11 TRBV24-1 CATSDLHEQFF TGTGCCACCAGTGATTTACATGAGCAGTTCTTC
TRBJ2-1 few - 11 TRBV7-3 CASSSSGEQFF TGTGCCAGCAGTTCAAGTGGGGAGCAGTTCTTC
TRBJ2-1 many TRBD2 16 TRBV3-1 CASSQGTSGRLGEQFF TGTGCCAGCAGCCAAGGGACTAGCGGGAGATTAGGGGAGCAGTTCTTC
TRBJ2-4 - - 14 TRBV5-1 CASSWDPAKNIQYF TGCGCCAGCAGCTGGGACCCAGCCAAAAACATTCAGTACTTC
TRBJ1-2 - - 12 TRBV5-1 CASSPGNYGYTF TGCGCCAGCTCCCCAGGGAACTATGGCTACACCTTC
TRBJ1-2 many - 16 TRBV4-3 CASSQDWGGGGYGYTF TGCGCCAGCAGCCAAGATTGGGGGGGCGGTGGATATGGCTACACCTTC
TRBJ1-1 - - 14 TRBV20-1 CSAARRGRGPEAFF TGCAGTGCCGCACGGAGGGGTCGCGGGCCTGAAGCTTTCTTT
TRBJ2-7 few - 12 TRBV3-1 CASSQPPVEQYF TGTGCCAGCAGCCAGCCGCCGGTCGAGCAGTACTTC
TRBJ2-5 many TRBD1 13 TRBV7-3 CASGQGYQETQYF TGTGCCAGCGGACAGGGGTACCAAGAGACCCAGTACTTC
TRBJ2-1 many - 14 TRBV29-1 CSVVPAVSYNEQFF TGCAGCGTTGTTCCAGCGGTCTCCTACAATGAGCAGTTCTTC
TRBJ2-1 many TRBD2 13 TRBV24-1 CATRAGVADEQFF TGTGCCACCAGAGCGGGAGTCGCCGATGAGCAGTTCTTC
TRBJ2-7 - - 15 TRBV27 CASSRNGQISYEQYF TGTGCCAGCAGCCGAAACGGACAGATCTCCTACGAGCAGTACTTC
TRBJ2-3 many - 15 TRBV19 CASSIDPRATDTQYF TGTGCCAGTAGTATAGATCCCCGGGCCACAGATACGCAGTATTTT
TRBJ2-5 many TRBD2 17 TRBV20-1 CSASPDQQRGGTETQYF TGCAGTGCTAGTCCCGACCAGCAGCGGGGGGGTACGGAGACCCAGTACTTC
TRBJ1-1 - TRBD1 17 TRBV6-1 CASSRFPGTGANTEAFF TGTGCCAGCAGCCGCTTTCCCGGGACAGGGGCAAACACTGAAGCTTTCTTT
TRBJ2-7 few TRBD2 13 TRBV29-1 CSALSSGGYEQYF TGCAGCGCGTTATCTAGCGGGGGTTACGAGCAGTACTTC
TRBJ2-3 few - 16 TRBV7-9 CASSSSLGGVTDTQYF TGTGCCAGCAGCTCGAGCCTCGGGGGAGTCACAGATACGCAGTATTTT
TRBJ1-1 few TRBD1 14 TRBV4-3 CASSQERRGLEAFF TGCGCCAGCAGCCAAGAGCGAAGGGGGCTTGAGGCTTTCTTT
TRBJ1-1 few - 14 TRBV4-1 CASSQARLGTEAFF TGCGCCAGCAGCCAAGCCAGGTTGGGGACTGAAGCTTTCTTT
TRBJ1-6 many TRBD1 13 TRBV29-1 CSVKEDRDSPLHF TGCAGCGTTAAAGAGGACAGGGATTCACCCCTCCACTTT
TRBJ1-5 few - 14 TRBV6-6 CASSPGGNNQPQHF TGTGCCAGCAGTCCGGGGGGAAACAATCAGCCCCAGCATTTT
TRBJ1-5 few TRBD1 13 TRBV2 CASSVDRDWPQHF TGTGCCAGCAGCGTAGACAGGGATTGGCCCCAGCATTTT
TRBJ2-7 many TRBD2 16 TRBV4-3 CASSQEPTSGSYEQYF TGCGCCAGCAGCCAAGAACCGACTAGCGGGAGCTACGAGCAGTACTTC
TRBJ2-1 few TRBD1 13 TRBV29-1 CSAGTVTYNEQFF TGCAGCGCCGGGACAGTGACCTACAATGAGCAGTTCTTC
TRBJ2-7 - TRBD1 13 TRBV10-3 CAIQGTGVGEQYF TGTGCCATCCAGGGGACAGGGGTTGGCGAGCAGTACTTC
TRBJ1-4 few TRBD1 15 TRBV5-1 CASSLCRTLRTGDLF TGCGCCAGCAGCTTATGCCGGACGCTTCGGACAGGTGACCTCTTT
TRBJ2-3 many TRBD2 15 TRBV7-9 CASSHGTSGTDTQYF TGTGCCAGCAGCCATGGGACTAGCGGCACAGATACGCAGTATTTT
TRBJ1-1 many TRBD1 13 TRBV29-1 CSVLGQGNTEAFF TGCAGCGTCTTAGGACAGGGAAACACTGAAGCTTTCTTT
TRBJ2-1 - TRBD2 17 TRBV25-1 CASSPAGTSGTYNEQFF TGTGCCAGCAGTCCCGCGGGGACTAGCGGAACCTACAATGAGCAGTTCTTC
TRBJ2-3 few - 12 TRBV15 CATSRAENTQYF TGTGCCACCAGCAGAGCGGAGAATACGCAGTATTTT
TRBJ1-2 - TRBD1 13 TRBV6-2/TRBV6-3 CASRGTAQYGYTF TGTGCCAGCAGGGGGACAGCCCAATATGGCTACACCTTC